These T cell receptor beta chains were read from a single sample in a study of blood T cell repertoires in COVID-19. Sequencing was performed with immunoSEQ multiplex PCR; in TCRdb, only in-frame clones are kept and a portion is missing. The sample includes 300,000 to 400,000 clones, more than 70% of them seen just once. The sequencing sample was made of peripheral blood. The receptors originated from a woman aged 65 to 85 with COVID-19, enrolled during active disease. CDR3s include the opening cysteine and the closing phenylalanine or tryptophan. The D gene is left open where the match is weak.

d_call	v_call	j_call	cdr3_aa	cdr3_nt
TRBD1	TRBV5-1	TRBJ2-7	CASSSGQALTYEQYF	TGCGCCAGCAGCTCGGGACAGGCTCTTACCTACGAGCAGTACTTC
TRBD1	TRBV7-2	TRBJ2-5	CASSLIGGAQTQYF	TGTGCCAGCAGCTTAATAGGGGGCGCGCAGACCCAGTACTTC
TRBD2	TRBV11-2	TRBJ2-3	CASSLDLLAGGPAGTDTQYF	TGTGCCAGCAGCTTAGACTTGCTAGCGGGGGGGCCGGCAGGCACAGATACGCAGTATTTT
TRBD1	TRBV18	TRBJ1-2	CASSPRQGTSEGYTF	TGTGCCAGCTCACCGAGACAGGGGACGTCTGAGGGCTACACCTTC
TRBD1	TRBV20-1	TRBJ1-2	CSASRTGDYGYTF	TGCAGTGCTAGTAGGACAGGTGACTATGGCTACACCTTC
-	TRBV19	TRBJ2-6	CASSQGQGSSGANVLTF	TGTGCCAGTAGCCAGGGGCAGGGAAGCTCTGGGGCCAACGTCCTGACTTTC
-	TRBV10-2	TRBJ1-2	CASTQQGVEGYTF	TGCGCCAGCACCCAACAGGGTGTAGAGGGCTACACCTTC
TRBD2	TRBV2	TRBJ2-7	CASNDAGGMNEQYF	TGTGCCAGCAACGACGCGGGGGGTATGAACGAGCAGTACTTC
-	TRBV6-5	TRBJ1-1	CASSPQGTNTEAFF	TGTGCCAGCAGTCCTCAGGGTACTAACACTGAAGCTTTCTTT
-	TRBV12-5	TRBJ1-1	CASAMQGNTEAFF	TGTGCTAGTGCTATGCAGGGGAACACTGAAGCTTTCTTT
-	TRBV12-5	TRBJ1-1	CASGLVAGVNTEAFF	TGTGCTAGTGGTTTGGTAGCAGGGGTGAACACTGAAGCTTTCTTT
-	TRBV9	TRBJ2-3	CASSVSGATDTQYF	TGTGCCAGCAGCGTAAGTGGGGCCACAGATACGCAGTATTTT
-	TRBV5-8	TRBJ2-1	CASSSLPLSSYNEQFF	TGTGCCAGCAGCTCCCTTCCTTTGAGCTCCTACAATGAGCAGTTCTTC
-	TRBV18	TRBJ1-2	CASSPQEGWSGYTF	TGTGCCAGCTCACCACAAGAGGGTTGGAGTGGCTACACCTTC
-	TRBV5-1	TRBJ1-2	CASSLTGEGYTF	TGCGCCAGCAGCTTGACAGGAGAGGGCTACACCTTC
TRBD1	TRBV2	TRBJ1-2	CASKTGVYSGYTF	TGTGCCAGCAAGACAGGGGTCTACTCTGGCTACACCTTC